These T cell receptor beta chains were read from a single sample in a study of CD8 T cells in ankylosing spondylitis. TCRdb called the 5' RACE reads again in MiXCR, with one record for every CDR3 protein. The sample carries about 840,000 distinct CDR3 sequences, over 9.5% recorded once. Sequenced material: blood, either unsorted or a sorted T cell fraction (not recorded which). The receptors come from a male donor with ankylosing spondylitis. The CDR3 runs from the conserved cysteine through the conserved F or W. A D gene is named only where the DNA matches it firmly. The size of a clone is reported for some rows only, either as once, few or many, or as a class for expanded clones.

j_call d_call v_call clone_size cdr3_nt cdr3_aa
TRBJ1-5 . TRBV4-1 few TGCGCCAGCAGCCAAGATCTTATCCGGGAGAGCAATCAGCCCCAGCATTTT CASSQDLIRESNQPQHF
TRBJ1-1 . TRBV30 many TGTGCCTGGGGAAGGTCGAACACTGAAGCTTTCTTT CAWGRSNTEAFF
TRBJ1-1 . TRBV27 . TGTGCCAGCATCTCCCTCTCGGGGGGAAGGACTGAAGCTTTCTTT CASISLSGGRTEAFF
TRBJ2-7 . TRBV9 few TGTGCCAGCAGCCCCCGACTGAGTCCCTCCTACGAGCAGTACTTC CASSPRLSPSYEQYF
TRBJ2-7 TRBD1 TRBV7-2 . TGTGCCAGCAGCTTATGGCGAACAGGGGGCGGCGAGCAGTACTTC CASSLWRTGGGEQYF
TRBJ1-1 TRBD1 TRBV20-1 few TGCAGTGCTAGAGATTTTCAGGGGGCAGGTGAAGCTTTCTTT CSARDFQGAGEAFF
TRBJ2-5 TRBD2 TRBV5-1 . TGCGCCAGCAGCTCGGGTGGCGGGGGGGCTGAAGAGACCCAGTACTTC CASSSGGGGAEETQYF
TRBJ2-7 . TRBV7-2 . TGTGCCAGCAGGGTACCTAGTATACCCGAGCAGTACTTC CASRVPSIPEQYF
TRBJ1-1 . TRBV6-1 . TGTGCCAGCATCGCCACAGGAGGCTACACTGAAGCTTTCTTT CASIATGGYTEAFF
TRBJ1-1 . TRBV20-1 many TGCAGTGCTAGAGATCCCAGGGAGGGGACTGAAGCTTTCTTT CSARDPREGTEAFF
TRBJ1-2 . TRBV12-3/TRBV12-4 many TGTGCCAGCAGCCCCATGAACTATGGCTACACCTTC CASSPMNYGYTF
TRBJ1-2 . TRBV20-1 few TGCAGTGCTAGTAATTCCGGCTATGGCTACACCTTC CSASNSGYGYTF
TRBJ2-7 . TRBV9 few TGTGCCAGCAGCGTAGGACACCCGGGTGTTGAAGCCTACGAGCAGTACTTC CASSVGHPGVEAYEQYF
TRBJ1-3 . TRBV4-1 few TGCGCCAGCAGCCAACCCTGGGGATCTGGAAACACCATATATTTT CASSQPWGSGNTIYF
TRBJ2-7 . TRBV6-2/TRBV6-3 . TGTGCCAGCAGTTACCAGGACAGAAAACCCTACGAGCAGTACTTC CASSYQDRKPYEQYF
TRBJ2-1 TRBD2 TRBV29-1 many TGCAGCGGAAGAGTAGCGGGAGTCAATGAGCAGTTCTTC CSGRVAGVNEQFF